This T cell receptor beta chain was sequenced during a study of beta chain features in type 1 diabetes. Study information: What patients shared with healthy donors was a similar profile of age, gender and cell yields. Regarding the study as a whole: VDJ junctions from type 1 diabetes patients carried fewer insertions and larger deletions.

This clone has more than one count but fewer than ten. The antigen is undetermined. Per donor, one heparinised blood draw averaged roughly 120 mL. The CDR3 is 17 residues long. Germline-derived CDR1 and CDR2 are SGHTA and FQGNSA. The V end lost 5 bases, the J end lost 5 bases, and 21 bases lay between the germline ends. All of the isolated RNA was reverse transcribed, so expressed TCRB transcripts were sequenced. Using immunoSEQ multiplex PCR, the repertoire was profiled, and TCRdb retains in-frame clones only, with some absent. The table shows under 450,000 clones, with around 13% occurring only once.

The sequencing sample was made of naive CD4+ T cells from blood. This receptor was identified in a man aged 25 to 45 in good health. The chain is built from TRBV7-2 and TRBJ2-2; a possible D gene is TRBD2 (6 bases). CDR3 amino acids: CASSAYGSPRGTGELFF. DNA for the CDR3: TGTGCCAGCAGCGCCTACGGGAGTCCTAGAGGAACCGGGGAGCTGTTTTTT.